The clone carrying this T cell receptor beta chain was observed a few times. Its antigen remains unknown. Germline lookup yields CDR1 SGHVS and CDR2 FNYEAQ. The V gene lost 1 base and the J gene lost 8 bases, with 15 bases spanning the gap. The CDR3 loop spans 15 amino acids. The data were obtained in a study of T-cell memory formation after mild COVID-19. Study-level background: Among the donors, TCR clusters were largely specific to each donor. Points from the study as a whole: Pre-infection memory already had some responding clones, implying cross-reactive memory joined. CD4+ contracting clones lay mainly in CM and EM, CD8+ ones in EMRA. CD4/CD8 balance held among clones contracting day 15 to 85, and later expanders leaned CD4+.

TCRdb called the 5' RACE reads again in MiXCR, with one record for every CDR3 protein. In the table there are a few hundred thousand distinct CDR3 sequences, approximately 16% of which are singletons. V and J are TRBV7-6 and TRBJ2-1; tentative D call: TRBD2 (7 bases). The sequencing sample was made of PBMCs or a T cell subset sorted from them (not recorded which). The clonotype was recovered from a man younger than 35 who had mild COVID-19 (a few samples of this study predate the infection). Cell type and time point are not known. CDR3 bases: TGTGCCAGCAGCTTAGAAGGGGGGGCCATCTATGAGCAGTTCTTC. Its translation: CASSLEGGAIYEQFF.